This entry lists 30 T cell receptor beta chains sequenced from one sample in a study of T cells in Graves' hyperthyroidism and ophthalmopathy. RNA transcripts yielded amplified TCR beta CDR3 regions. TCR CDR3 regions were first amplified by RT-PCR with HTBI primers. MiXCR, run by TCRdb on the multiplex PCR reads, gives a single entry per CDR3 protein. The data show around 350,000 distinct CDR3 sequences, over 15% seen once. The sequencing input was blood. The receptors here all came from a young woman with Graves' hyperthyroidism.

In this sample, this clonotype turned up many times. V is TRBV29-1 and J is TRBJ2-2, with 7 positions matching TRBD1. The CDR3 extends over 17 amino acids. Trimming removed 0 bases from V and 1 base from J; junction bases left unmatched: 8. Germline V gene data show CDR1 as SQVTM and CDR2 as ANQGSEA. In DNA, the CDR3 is TGCAGCGTTGAAGATCCTTGGACAGGAGGGAACACCGGGGAGCTGTTTTTT. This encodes CSVEDPWTGGNTGELFF.

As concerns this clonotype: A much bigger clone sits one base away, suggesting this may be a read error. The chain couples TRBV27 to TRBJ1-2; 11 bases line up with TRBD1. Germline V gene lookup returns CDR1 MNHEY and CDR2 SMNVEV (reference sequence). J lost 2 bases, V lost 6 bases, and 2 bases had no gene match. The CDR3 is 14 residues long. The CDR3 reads CASRGTGGNYGYTF. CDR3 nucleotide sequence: TGTGCCAGCAGAGGGACAGGGGGGAACTATGGCTACACCTTC.

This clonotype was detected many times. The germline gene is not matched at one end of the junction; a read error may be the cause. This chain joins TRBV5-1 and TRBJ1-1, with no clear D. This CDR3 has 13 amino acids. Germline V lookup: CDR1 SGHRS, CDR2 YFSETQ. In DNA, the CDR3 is TGTGCCAGCAGTCTCTTCCTGAACACTGAAGCTTTCTTT. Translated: CASSLFLNTEAFF.

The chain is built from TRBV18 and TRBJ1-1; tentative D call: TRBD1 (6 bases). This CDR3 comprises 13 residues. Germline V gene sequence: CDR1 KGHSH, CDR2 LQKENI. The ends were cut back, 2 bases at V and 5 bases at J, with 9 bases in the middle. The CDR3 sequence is CASSPKQGTEAFF. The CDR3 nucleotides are TGTGCCAGCTCACCAAAACAGGGTACTGAAGCTTTCTTT.

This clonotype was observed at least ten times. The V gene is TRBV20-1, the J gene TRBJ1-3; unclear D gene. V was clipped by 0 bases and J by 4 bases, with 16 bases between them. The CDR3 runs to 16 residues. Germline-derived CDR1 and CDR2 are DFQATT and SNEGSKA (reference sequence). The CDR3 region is CSARDWAGSRGNTIYF. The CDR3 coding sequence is TGCAGTGCTAGAGATTGGGCAGGATCCCGCGGAAACACCATATATTTT.

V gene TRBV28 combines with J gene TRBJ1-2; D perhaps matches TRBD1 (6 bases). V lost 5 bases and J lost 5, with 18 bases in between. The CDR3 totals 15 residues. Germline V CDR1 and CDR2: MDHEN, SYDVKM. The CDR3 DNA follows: TGTGCCAGCAGTCTTGGGGGGCTCCAGAGGTATGGCTACACCTTC. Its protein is CASSLGGLQRYGYTF.

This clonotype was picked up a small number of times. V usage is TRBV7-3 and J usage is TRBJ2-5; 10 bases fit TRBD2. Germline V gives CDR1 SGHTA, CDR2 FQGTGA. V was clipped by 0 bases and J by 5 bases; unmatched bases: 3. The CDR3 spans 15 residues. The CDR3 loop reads CASSLTAGGGETQYF. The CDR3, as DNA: TGTGCCAGCAGCTTAACAGCGGGGGGGGGTGAGACCCAGTACTTC.

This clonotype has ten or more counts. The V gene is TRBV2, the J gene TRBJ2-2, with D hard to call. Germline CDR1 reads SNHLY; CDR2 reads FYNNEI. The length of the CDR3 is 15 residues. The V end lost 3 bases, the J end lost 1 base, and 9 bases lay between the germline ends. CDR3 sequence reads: CASSDLPENTGELFF. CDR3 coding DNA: TGTGCCAGCAGTGATTTGCCAGAGAACACCGGGGAGCTGTTTTTT.

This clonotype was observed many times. CDR3 residues: CSARQGPESTEAFF. The CDR3 nucleotides are TGCAGTGCTAGGCAGGGGCCGGAAAGCACTGAAGCTTTCTTT. This rearrangement joins TRBV20-1 to TRBJ1-1; D may be TRBD1 (6 bases). The CDR3 is made up of 14 amino acids. CDR1 and CDR2 from the germline V gene are DFQATT and SNEGSKA (reference sequence). Between the trimmed V and J ends, which lost 3 bases and 4 bases, there was a span of 15 bases.

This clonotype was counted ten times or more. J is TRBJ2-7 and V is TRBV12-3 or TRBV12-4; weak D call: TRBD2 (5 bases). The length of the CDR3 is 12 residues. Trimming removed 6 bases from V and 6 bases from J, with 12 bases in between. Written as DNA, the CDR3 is TGTGCCAGCAGCCTCGGGGTTTTCGAGCAGTACTTC. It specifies CASSLGVFEQYF.

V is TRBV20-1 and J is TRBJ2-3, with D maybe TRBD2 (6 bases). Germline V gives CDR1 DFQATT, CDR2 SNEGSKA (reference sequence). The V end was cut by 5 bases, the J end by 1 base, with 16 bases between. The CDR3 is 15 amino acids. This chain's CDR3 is CSAFHQRARTDTQYF. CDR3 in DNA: TGCAGTGCTTTCCACCAGCGGGCCCGCACAGATACGCAGTATTTT.

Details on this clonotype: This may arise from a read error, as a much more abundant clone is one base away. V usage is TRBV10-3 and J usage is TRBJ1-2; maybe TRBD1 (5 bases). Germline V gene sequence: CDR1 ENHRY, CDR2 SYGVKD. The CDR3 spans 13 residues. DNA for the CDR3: TGTACCACGTACCAGGGCACGGACTATGGCTACACCTTC. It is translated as CTTYQGTDYGYTF.

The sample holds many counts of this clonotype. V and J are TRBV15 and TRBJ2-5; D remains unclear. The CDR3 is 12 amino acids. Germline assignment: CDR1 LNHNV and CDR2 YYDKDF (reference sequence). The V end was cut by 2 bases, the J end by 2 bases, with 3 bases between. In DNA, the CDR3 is TGTGCCACCAGCAGACTACAAGAGACCCAGTACTTC. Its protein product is CATSRLQETQYF.

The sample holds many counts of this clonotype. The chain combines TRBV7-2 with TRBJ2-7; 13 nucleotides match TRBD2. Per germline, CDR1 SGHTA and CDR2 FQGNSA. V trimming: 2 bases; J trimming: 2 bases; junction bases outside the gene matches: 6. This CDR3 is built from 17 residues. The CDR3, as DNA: TGTGCCAGCAGCTTATCTACAGGACTAGCGGGGGCCTACGAGCAGTACTTC. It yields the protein CASSLSTGLAGAYEQYF. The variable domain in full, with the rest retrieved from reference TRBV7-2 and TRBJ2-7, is GAGVSQSPSNKVTEKGKDVELRCDPISGHTALYWYRQSLGQGLEFLIYFQGNSAPDKSGLPSDRFSAERTGGSVSTLTIQRTQQEDSAVYLCASSLSTGLAGAYEQYFGPGTRLTVT.

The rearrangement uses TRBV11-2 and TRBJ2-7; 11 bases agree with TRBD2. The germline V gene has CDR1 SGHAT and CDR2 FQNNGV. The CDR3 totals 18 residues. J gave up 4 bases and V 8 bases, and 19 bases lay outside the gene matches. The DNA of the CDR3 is TGTGCCAGCGGGAATAGGGCTTTTAGCGGGGGGGCAGGGTACGAGCAGTACTTC. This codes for CASGNRAFSGGAGYEQYF.

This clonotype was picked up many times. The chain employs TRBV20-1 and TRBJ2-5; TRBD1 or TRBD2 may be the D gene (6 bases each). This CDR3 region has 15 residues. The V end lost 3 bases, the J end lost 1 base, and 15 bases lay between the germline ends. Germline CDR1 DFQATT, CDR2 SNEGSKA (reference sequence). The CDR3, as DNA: TGCAGTGCTAGGTCTCTCGGGGGCCTCCAAGAGACCCAGTACTTC. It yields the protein CSARSLGGLQETQYF.

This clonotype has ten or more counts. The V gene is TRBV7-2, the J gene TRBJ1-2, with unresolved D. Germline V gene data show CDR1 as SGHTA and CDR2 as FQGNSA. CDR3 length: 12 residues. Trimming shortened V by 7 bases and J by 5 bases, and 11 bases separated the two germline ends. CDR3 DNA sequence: TGTGCCAGCACCCAGGTTCGTTATGGCTACACCTTC. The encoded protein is CASTQVRYGYTF.

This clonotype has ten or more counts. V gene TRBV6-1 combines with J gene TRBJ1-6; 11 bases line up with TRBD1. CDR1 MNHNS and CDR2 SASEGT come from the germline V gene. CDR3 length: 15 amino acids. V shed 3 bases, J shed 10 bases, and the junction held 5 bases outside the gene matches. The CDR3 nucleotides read TGTGCCAGCAGTGACCGGGACAGGGGGGACTCACCCCTCCACTTT. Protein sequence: CASSDRDRGDSPLHF.

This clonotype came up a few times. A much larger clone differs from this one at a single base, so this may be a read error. The DNA of the CDR3 is TGTGCCAGCAGCCAGCCGAACACCGGGGAGCTGTTTTTT. Translating gives CASSQPNTGELFF. The rearrangement links TRBV7-3 to TRBJ2-2, with D uncertain. This CDR3 is built from 13 residues. Trimming removed 5 bases from V and 0 bases from J, with 4 bases in between. Germline V lookup: CDR1 SGHTA, CDR2 FQGTGA.

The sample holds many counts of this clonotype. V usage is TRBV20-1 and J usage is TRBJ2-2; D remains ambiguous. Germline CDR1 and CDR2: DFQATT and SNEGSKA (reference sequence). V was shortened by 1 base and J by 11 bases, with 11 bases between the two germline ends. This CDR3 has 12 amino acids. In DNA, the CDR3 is TGCAGTGCTAGAGGTCTCCCTGGAGAGCTGTTTTTT. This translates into CSARGLPGELFF.

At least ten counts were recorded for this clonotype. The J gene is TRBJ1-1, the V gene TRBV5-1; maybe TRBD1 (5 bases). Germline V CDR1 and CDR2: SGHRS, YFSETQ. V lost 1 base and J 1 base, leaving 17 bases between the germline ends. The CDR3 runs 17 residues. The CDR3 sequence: CASSLLAPGLGNTEAFF. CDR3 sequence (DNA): TGCGCCAGCAGCTTGTTAGCGCCAGGGTTGGGGAACACTGAAGCTTTCTTT.

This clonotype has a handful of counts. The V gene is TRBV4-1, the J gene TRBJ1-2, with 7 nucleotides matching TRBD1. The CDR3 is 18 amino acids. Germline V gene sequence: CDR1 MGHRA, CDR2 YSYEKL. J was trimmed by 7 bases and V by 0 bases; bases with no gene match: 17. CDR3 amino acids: CASSQDRVRGPRGAGYTF. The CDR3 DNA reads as TGCGCCAGCAGCCAAGATAGAGTCAGAGGGCCCAGGGGGGCTGGCTACACCTTC.

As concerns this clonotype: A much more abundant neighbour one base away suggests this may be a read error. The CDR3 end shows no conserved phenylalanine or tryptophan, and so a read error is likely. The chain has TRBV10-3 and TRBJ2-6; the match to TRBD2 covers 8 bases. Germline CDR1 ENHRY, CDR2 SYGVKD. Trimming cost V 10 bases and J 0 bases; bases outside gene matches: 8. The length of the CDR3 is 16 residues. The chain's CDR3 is CATRGGLSSGANVLTY. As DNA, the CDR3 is TGTGCCACCCGGGGGGGGCTCTCCTCTGGGGCCAACGTCCTGACTTAC.

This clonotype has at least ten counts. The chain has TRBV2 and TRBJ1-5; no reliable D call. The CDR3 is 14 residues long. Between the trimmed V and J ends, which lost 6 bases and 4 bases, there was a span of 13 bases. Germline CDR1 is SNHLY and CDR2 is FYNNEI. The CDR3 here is CASRGGVGNQPQHF. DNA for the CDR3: TGTGCCAGCAGGGGTGGGGTGGGTAATCAGCCCCAGCATTTT.

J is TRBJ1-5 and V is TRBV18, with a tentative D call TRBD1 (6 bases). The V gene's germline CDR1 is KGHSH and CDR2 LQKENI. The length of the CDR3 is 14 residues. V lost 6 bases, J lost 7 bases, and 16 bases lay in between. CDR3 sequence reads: CASSAGGAEQPQHF. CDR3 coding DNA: TGTGCCAGCTCCGCCGGGGGGGCTGAGCAGCCCCAGCATTTT. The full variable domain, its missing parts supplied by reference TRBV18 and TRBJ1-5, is NAGVMQNPRHLVRRRGQEARLRCSPMKGHSHVYWYRQLPEEGLKFMVYLQKENIIDESGMPKERFSAEFPKEGPSILRIQQVVRGDSAAYFCASSAGGAEQPQHFGDGTRLSIL.

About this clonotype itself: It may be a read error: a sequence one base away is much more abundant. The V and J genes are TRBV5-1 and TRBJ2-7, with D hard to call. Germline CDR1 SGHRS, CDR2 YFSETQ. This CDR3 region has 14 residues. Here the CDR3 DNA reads TGCACCAGCAGCTTTTTCAAGGACTCCTACGAGCAGTACTTC. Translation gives CTSSFFKDSYEQYF. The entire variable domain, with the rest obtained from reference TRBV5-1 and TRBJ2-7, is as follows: KAGVTQTPRYLIKTRGQQVTLSCSPISGHRSVSWYQQTPGQGLQFLFEYFSETQRNKGNFPGRFSGRQFSNSRSEMNVSTLELGDSALYLCTSSFFKDSYEQYFGPGTRLTVT.

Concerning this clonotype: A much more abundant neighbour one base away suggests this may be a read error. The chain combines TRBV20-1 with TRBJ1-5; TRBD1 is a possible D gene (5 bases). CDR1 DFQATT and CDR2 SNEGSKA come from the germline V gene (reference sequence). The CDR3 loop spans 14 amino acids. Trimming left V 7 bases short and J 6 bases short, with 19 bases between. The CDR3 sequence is CSGQGQGLSQPQHF. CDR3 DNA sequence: TGCAGTGGCCAAGGGCAGGGTCTTTCTCAGCCCCAGCATTTT.

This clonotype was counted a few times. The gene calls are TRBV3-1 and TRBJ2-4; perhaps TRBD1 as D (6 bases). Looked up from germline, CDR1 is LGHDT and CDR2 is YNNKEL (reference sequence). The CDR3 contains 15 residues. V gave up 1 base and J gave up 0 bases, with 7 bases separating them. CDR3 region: CASSQGRGAKNIQYF. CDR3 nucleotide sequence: TGTGCCAGCAGCCAAGGCAGGGGAGCCAAAAACATTCAGTACTTC.

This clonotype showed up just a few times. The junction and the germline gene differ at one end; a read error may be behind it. This CDR3 is CASGYSRGGRTEAFF. In DNA, the CDR3 is TGTGCCAGCGGTTACTCAAGGGGGGGCAGGACTGAAGCTTTCTTT. J is TRBJ1-1 and V is TRBV6-5; TRBD1 is a possible D gene (6 bases). CDR1 is MNHEY, CDR2 SVGAGI, per germline. The CDR3 runs 15 residues.

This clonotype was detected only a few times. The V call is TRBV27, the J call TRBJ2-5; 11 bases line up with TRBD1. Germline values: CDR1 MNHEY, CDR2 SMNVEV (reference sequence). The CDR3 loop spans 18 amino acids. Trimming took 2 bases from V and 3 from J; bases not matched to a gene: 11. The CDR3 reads CASSLDWTGGASKETQYF. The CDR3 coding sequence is TGTGCCAGCAGTTTAGATTGGACAGGGGGCGCAAGTAAAGAGACCCAGTACTTC.